This is a list of T cell receptor beta chains from one sample in a study of CD8 T cells in ankylosing spondylitis. TCRdb ran MiXCR on the 5' RACE reads and lists one entry per CDR3 protein. The profile shows approximately 150,000 distinct CDR3 sequences, under 20% of them singletons. Sequenced material: blood, either unsorted or a sorted T cell fraction (not recorded which). Receptor source: a male donor with ankylosing spondylitis. The CDR3 runs from the conserved cysteine through the conserved F or W. The D gene is left open where the match is weak. Rows give clone size only sometimes, using once, few, many, or a class for an expanded clone.

J gene: TRBJ2-3; clone size: NA; D gene: TRBD2; V gene: TRBV29-1; CDR3 DNA: TGCAGCGTTGTGGGACTAGCGGGGCTAGCGGGGGATACGCAGTATTTT; CDR3 protein: CSVVGLAGLAGDTQYF
J gene: TRBJ2-4; clone size: NA; D gene: NA; V gene: TRBV4-2; CDR3 DNA: TGTGCCAGCAGCCGGGGAATTGAAAACATTCAGTACTTC; CDR3 protein: CASSRGIENIQYF
J gene: TRBJ2-7; clone size: few; D gene: TRBD1; V gene: TRBV27; CDR3 DNA: TGTGCCAGCAGTTTAACTCCGGGACAGGCCTCATACGAGCAGTACTTC; CDR3 protein: CASSLTPGQASYEQYF
J gene: TRBJ2-1; clone size: NA; D gene: TRBD1; V gene: TRBV4-3; CDR3 DNA: TGCGCCAGCAGCCAAGATTTGCGAGGACAGGGACCCAATGAGCAGTTCTTC; CDR3 protein: CASSQDLRGQGPNEQFF
J gene: TRBJ2-2; clone size: NA; D gene: TRBD1; V gene: TRBV9; CDR3 DNA: TGTGCCAGCAGTCGGGCCGGGACAGGGCTCACCGGGGAGCTGTTTTTT; CDR3 protein: CASSRAGTGLTGELFF
J gene: TRBJ1-4; clone size: NA; D gene: TRBD1; V gene: TRBV11-1; CDR3 DNA: TGTGCCAGCAGCTTATTTGCAGGGGGCTTGGCAACTAATGAAAAACTGTTTTTT; CDR3 protein: CASSLFAGGLATNEKLFF
J gene: TRBJ2-5; clone size: NA; D gene: NA; V gene: TRBV4-1; CDR3 DNA: TGCGCCAGCAGCCCCCGTACCGATCAAGAGACCCAGTACTTC; CDR3 protein: CASSPRTDQETQYF
J gene: TRBJ2-1; clone size: few; D gene: TRBD1; V gene: TRBV7-9; CDR3 DNA: TGTGCCAGCAGCCCCCAGACAGGGGTAGAGGGTATCGATGAGCAGTTCTTC; CDR3 protein: CASSPQTGVEGIDEQFF
J gene: TRBJ2-7; clone size: NA; D gene: NA; V gene: TRBV4-1; CDR3 DNA: TGCGCCAGCAGCCAAGAAGCAGGGTTGGTCTACGAGCAGTACTTC; CDR3 protein: CASSQEAGLVYEQYF
J gene: TRBJ2-5; clone size: NA; D gene: TRBD2; V gene: TRBV11-2; CDR3 DNA: TGTGCCAGCAGCTTTGGGGCTAGCGGGAGTAGAGAGACCCAGTACTTC; CDR3 protein: CASSFGASGSRETQYF
J gene: TRBJ1-1; clone size: NA; D gene: NA; V gene: TRBV4-1; CDR3 DNA: TGCGCCAGCAGCCTAGGGAAGTTCACTGAAGCTTTCTTT; CDR3 protein: CASSLGKFTEAFF
J gene: TRBJ1-5; clone size: NA; D gene: TRBD1; V gene: TRBV4-1; CDR3 DNA: TGCGCCAGCAGCCAAACTGTCACCGGGACAGTGCATAATCAGCCCCAGCATTTT; CDR3 protein: CASSQTVTGTVHNQPQHF
J gene: TRBJ1-5; clone size: NA; D gene: TRBD1; V gene: TRBV2; CDR3 DNA: TGTGCCAGCAAGGGGCAGGGGGACCAGCCCCAGCATTTT; CDR3 protein: CASKGQGDQPQHF
J gene: TRBJ2-7; clone size: NA; D gene: NA; V gene: TRBV4-1; CDR3 DNA: TGCGCCAGCAGCCAAGACTATCGGGAGCAGTACTTC; CDR3 protein: CASSQDYREQYF
J gene: TRBJ2-5; clone size: few; D gene: TRBD1; V gene: TRBV15; CDR3 DNA: TGTGCCACCAGCAGAAAAAACAGGGGGCGCGGAGAGACCCAGTACTTC; CDR3 protein: CATSRKNRGRGETQYF
J gene: TRBJ2-2; clone size: NA; D gene: TRBD2; V gene: TRBV7-2; CDR3 DNA: TGTGCCAGCAGCTTAATAGCGGGCGTCATCCATGGGGGGGAGCTGTTTTTT; CDR3 protein: CASSLIAGVIHGGELFF
J gene: TRBJ2-7; clone size: NA; D gene: TRBD2; V gene: TRBV20-1; CDR3 DNA: TGCAGTGCCAGATCTAGCGGAACCTACGAGCAGTACTTC; CDR3 protein: CSARSSGTYEQYF
J gene: TRBJ1-5; clone size: NA; D gene: NA; V gene: TRBV6-2/TRBV6-3; CDR3 DNA: TGTGCCAGCAGTTATTTAGGCAATGGCAATCAGCCCCAGCATTTT; CDR3 protein: CASSYLGNGNQPQHF
J gene: TRBJ2-1; clone size: few; D gene: TRBD2; V gene: TRBV12-3/TRBV12-4; CDR3 DNA: TGTGCCAGCACCGGTAGCGGGTCTCAATACAATGAGCAGTTCTTC; CDR3 protein: CASTGSGSQYNEQFF
J gene: TRBJ1-1; clone size: few; D gene: NA; V gene: TRBV29-1; CDR3 DNA: TGCAGCGTTGAAGAGGGGGGTCCGCTTGAAGCTTTCTTT; CDR3 protein: CSVEEGGPLEAFF
J gene: TRBJ2-7; clone size: few; D gene: NA; V gene: TRBV29-1; CDR3 DNA: TGCAGCGTTGTAATCGACGAGCAGTACTTC; CDR3 protein: CSVVIDEQYF
J gene: TRBJ2-1; clone size: few; D gene: NA; V gene: TRBV7-9; CDR3 DNA: TGTGCCAGCAGCCCTGGGGGGACCAAGGGGTTCTTC; CDR3 protein: CASSPGGTKGFF
J gene: TRBJ1-5; clone size: NA; D gene: TRBD1; V gene: TRBV20-1; CDR3 DNA: TGCAGTGCTAAACCGGGACAGGGACCTAGCAATCAGCCCCAGCATTTT; CDR3 protein: CSAKPGQGPSNQPQHF
J gene: TRBJ2-2; clone size: few; D gene: TRBD2; V gene: TRBV7-9; CDR3 DNA: TGTGCCAGCGGTCCAGGGACTAGTAACACCGGGGAGCTGTTTTTT; CDR3 protein: CASGPGTSNTGELFF
J gene: TRBJ2-7; clone size: few; D gene: NA; V gene: TRBV11-2; CDR3 DNA: TGTGCCAGCAGAGATATACACGAGCAGTACTTC; CDR3 protein: CASRDIHEQYF
J gene: TRBJ2-7; clone size: few; D gene: NA; V gene: TRBV15; CDR3 DNA: TGTGCCACCAGCAGGAATAACAGGCTTGGCGATTACGAGCAGTACTTC; CDR3 protein: CATSRNNRLGDYEQYF
J gene: TRBJ2-7; clone size: NA; D gene: TRBD2; V gene: TRBV4-3; CDR3 DNA: TGCGCCAGCAGCCAAAGCCGGGGGAGGGCTCCATACGAGCAGTACTTC; CDR3 protein: CASSQSRGRAPYEQYF
J gene: TRBJ1-1; clone size: NA; D gene: NA; V gene: TRBV3-1; CDR3 DNA: TGTGCCAGCAGCCCAATTTCACCCACTGGGACACCAGATGAAGCTTTCTTT; CDR3 protein: CASSPISPTGTPDEAFF
J gene: TRBJ2-1; clone size: few; D gene: TRBD2; V gene: TRBV12-3/TRBV12-4; CDR3 DNA: TGTGCCAGCAGTACAGGGACTAGCGGGAAGTACAATGAGCAGTTCTTC; CDR3 protein: CASSTGTSGKYNEQFF
J gene: TRBJ2-3; clone size: many; D gene: NA; V gene: TRBV29-1; CDR3 DNA: TGCAGCGTGACTGGTAGCGTGACCACAGATACGCAGTATTTT; CDR3 protein: CSVTGSVTTDTQYF
J gene: TRBJ1-2; clone size: NA; D gene: NA; V gene: TRBV20-1; CDR3 DNA: TGCAGTGCTAGAGCCCCCTGGTGGCGTTCTTCTTATGGCTACACCTTC; CDR3 protein: CSARAPWWRSSYGYTF
J gene: TRBJ2-7; clone size: few; D gene: NA; V gene: TRBV6-1; CDR3 DNA: TGTGCCAGCAGTAGTGGTCGGCTATACGAGCAGTACTTC; CDR3 protein: CASSSGRLYEQYF
J gene: TRBJ1-2; clone size: few; D gene: NA; V gene: TRBV29-1; CDR3 DNA: TGCAGCGTTGACGCGGGGACCTATGGCTACACCTTC; CDR3 protein: CSVDAGTYGYTF